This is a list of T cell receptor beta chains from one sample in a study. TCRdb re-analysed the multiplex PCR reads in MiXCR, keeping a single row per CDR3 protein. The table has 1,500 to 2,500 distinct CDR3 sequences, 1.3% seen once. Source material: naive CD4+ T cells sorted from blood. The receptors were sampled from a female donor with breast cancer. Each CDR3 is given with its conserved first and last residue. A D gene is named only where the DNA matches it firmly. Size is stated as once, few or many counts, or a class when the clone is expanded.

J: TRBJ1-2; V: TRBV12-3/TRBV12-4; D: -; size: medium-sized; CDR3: CASSSGTYGYTF; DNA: TGTGCCAGCAGTTCAGGGACATATGGCTACACCTTC
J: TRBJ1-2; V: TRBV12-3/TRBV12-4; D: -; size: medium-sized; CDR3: CASSGRSANYGYTF; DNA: TGTGCCAGCAGTGGGCGGTCTGCTAACTATGGCTACACCTTC
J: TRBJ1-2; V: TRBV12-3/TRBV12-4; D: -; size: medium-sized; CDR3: CASSLYWANGYTF; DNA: TGTGCCAGCAGTTTATACTGGGCCAATGGCTACACCTTC
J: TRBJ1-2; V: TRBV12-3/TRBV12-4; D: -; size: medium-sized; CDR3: CASSPGWVTSYGYTF; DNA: TGTGCCAGCAGTCCAGGTTGGGTAACGTCCTATGGCTACACCTTC
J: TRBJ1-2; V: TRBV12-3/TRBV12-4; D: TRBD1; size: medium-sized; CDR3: CASREGQNRRYGYTF; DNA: TGTGCCAGCAGAGAGGGACAGAATAGAAGATATGGCTACACCTTC
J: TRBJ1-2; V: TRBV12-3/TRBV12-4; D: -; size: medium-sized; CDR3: CASSPTVNYGYTF; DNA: TGTGCCAGCAGCCCTACGGTAAACTATGGCTACACCTTC
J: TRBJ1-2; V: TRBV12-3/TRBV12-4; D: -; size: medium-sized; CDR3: CASSPGQQPYGYTF; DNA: TGTGCCAGCAGTCCAGGGCAGCAACCCTATGGCTACACCTTC
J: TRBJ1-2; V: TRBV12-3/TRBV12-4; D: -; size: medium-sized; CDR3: CASSPGLGMSGYTF; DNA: TGTGCCAGCAGTCCTGGGTTAGGGATGAGTGGCTACACCTTC
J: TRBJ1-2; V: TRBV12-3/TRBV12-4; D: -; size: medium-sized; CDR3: CASSKTGFYGYTF; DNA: TGTGCCAGCAGTAAGACAGGATTCTATGGCTACACCTTC
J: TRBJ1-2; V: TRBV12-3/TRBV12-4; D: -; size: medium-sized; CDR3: CASSFSFSQTLF; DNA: TGTGCCAGCAGTTTCTCCTTCTCGCAGACTCTCTTC
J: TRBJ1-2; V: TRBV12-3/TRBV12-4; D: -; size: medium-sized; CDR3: CASSPGLALNYGYTF; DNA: TGTGCCAGCAGTCCTGGTTTGGCTCTAAACTATGGCTACACCTTC
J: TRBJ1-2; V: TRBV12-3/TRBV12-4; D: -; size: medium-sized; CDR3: CASSLERGSGYTF; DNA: TGTGCCAGCAGCTTGGAGAGAGGTTCCGGCTACACCTTC
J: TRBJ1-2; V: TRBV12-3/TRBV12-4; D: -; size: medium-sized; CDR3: CASSPGTSYGYTF; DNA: TGTGCCAGCAGTCCCGGGACGAGCTATGGCTACACCTTC
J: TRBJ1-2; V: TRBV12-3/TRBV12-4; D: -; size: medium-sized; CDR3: CASSLEGGYTF; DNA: TGTGCCAGCAGCCTTGAAGGTGGCTACACCTTC
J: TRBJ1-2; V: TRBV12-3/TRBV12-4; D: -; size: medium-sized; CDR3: CASGQSGTYGYTF; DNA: TGTGCCAGCGGCCAATCGGGCACCTATGGCTACACCTTC
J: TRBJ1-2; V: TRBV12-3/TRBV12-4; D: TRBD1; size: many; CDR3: CASSQSAGTGLTYGYTF; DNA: TGTGCCAGCAGCCAATCCGCCGGGACAGGGCTAACTTATGGCTACACCTTC
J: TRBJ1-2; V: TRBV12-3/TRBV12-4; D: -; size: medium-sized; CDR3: CASSSRRDARLRYGYTF; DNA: TGTGCCAGCAGTTCCCGAAGGGACGCTCGACTACGCTATGGCTACACCTTC
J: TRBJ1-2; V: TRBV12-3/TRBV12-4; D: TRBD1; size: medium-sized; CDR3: CASQPGQANYGYTF; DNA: TGTGCCAGCCAACCGGGACAGGCTAACTATGGCTACACCTTC